Listed here are 11 T cell receptor beta chains from one sample, sequenced in a study of CD8 T cells in ankylosing spondylitis. TCRdb itself ran the 5' RACE reads through MiXCR, one entry per CDR3 protein. The profile shows 250,000 to 350,000 distinct CDR3 sequences, around 18% of them singletons. Sequencing input: blood, either unsorted or a sorted T cell fraction (not recorded which). These receptors all come from a male donor with ankylosing spondylitis or in good health (not recorded which).

CDR3 nucleotides: TGTGCCAGCAGCCCGGGAGAGGCCGATGAGCAGTTCTTC. Translating gives CASSPGEADEQFF. The chain links TRBV3-1 to TRBJ2-1, with D perhaps TRBD2 (6 bases). The V and J ends lost 4 bases and 8 bases respectively, with 12 bases between them. This CDR3 region has 13 residues. Germline V gene data show CDR1 as LGHDT and CDR2 as YNNKEL (reference sequence).

Points on this clonotype: This may come from a read error, since a much larger clone is one base off. The chain joins TRBV28 to TRBJ1-5, with D tentatively TRBD1 (6 bases). V was cut by 10 bases and J by 3 bases, with 16 bases left in between. CDR3 size: 14 residues. Germline lookup yields CDR1 MDHEN and CDR2 SYDVKM. The CDR3 region is CAIRGSGDNQPQHF. The CDR3 nucleotides are TGTGCCATCCGCGGATCAGGGGACAATCAGCCCCAGCATTTT.

This clonotype was counted many times. The chain links TRBV5-5 to TRBJ2-1, with TRBD1 matching 8 bases. Germline V gives CDR1 SGHKS, CDR2 YYEKEE (reference sequence). Losses at the gene ends were 1 base for V and 2 bases for J; bases not matched to a gene: 2. This CDR3 spans 15 amino acids. In DNA form, the CDR3 reads TGTGCCAGCAGCTTGCGGACAGGGCCCTACAATGAGCAGTTCTTC. This translates into CASSLRTGPYNEQFF.

The chain joins TRBV5-1 to TRBJ2-7; the D call may be TRBD1 or TRBD2 (5 bases each). The CDR3 length is 15 residues. V was cut by 2 bases and J by 0 bases, with 12 bases left in between. From germline, CDR1 is SGHRS and CDR2 YFSETQ. The CDR3 here is CASSFGTDHSYEQYV. In DNA, the CDR3 is TGCGCCAGCAGCTTCGGGACGGACCACTCCTACGAGCAGTACGTC.

The sample holds many counts of this clonotype. The V call is TRBV6-1, the J call TRBJ1-2, with no clear D. The CDR3 contains 13 residues. Deletions cut 6 bases from V and 5 bases from J, with 13 bases between. Per the germline V gene, CDR1 is MNHNS and CDR2 is SASEGT. CDR3 coding DNA: TGTGCCAGCAGGCAGACGGCGGGTTATGGCTACACCTTC. Translation gives CASRQTAGYGYTF.

This clonotype appeared many times. One end of the junction fails to match germline, which may point to a read error. The gene calls are TRBV9 and TRBJ2-5, with D possibly being TRBD2 (6 bases). Germline CDR1 is SGDLS and CDR2 is YYNGEE. The CDR3 consists of 10 residues. Here the CDR3 DNA reads TGCGCCAGCAGCGGGGAGACCCAGTACTTC. Translation gives CASSGETQYF. The whole variable domain, filled in from reference TRBV9 and TRBJ2-5, reads DSGVTQTPKHLITATGQRVTLRCSPRSGDLSVYWYQQSLDQGLQFLIQYYNGEERAKGNILERFSAQQFPDLHSELNLSSLELGDSALYFCASSGETQYFGPGTRLLVL.

This chain joins TRBV5-1 and TRBJ1-1; no clear D. The CDR3 totals 14 residues. Between the trimmed V and J ends, which lost 5 bases and 2 bases, there was a span of 13 bases. Germline V CDR1 and CDR2: SGHRS, YFSETQ. The CDR3 is CASRKVMDNTEAFF. The CDR3 DNA follows: TGCGCCAGCAGAAAGGTTATGGACAACACTGAAGCTTTCTTT. The variable domain in full, completed from reference TRBV5-1 and TRBJ1-1, reads KAGVTQTPRYLIKTRGQQVTLSCSPISGHRSVSWYQQTPGQGLQFLFEYFSETQRNKGNFPGRFSGRQFSNSRSEMNVSTLELGDSALYLCASRKVMDNTEAFFGQGTRLTVV.

This rearrangement joins TRBV12-3 or TRBV12-4 to TRBJ2-1, with D perhaps TRBD2 (5 bases). The CDR3 contains 15 residues. The V end lost 7 bases, the J end lost 4 bases, and 17 bases lay between the germline ends. CDR3 in DNA: TGTGCCAGCACCTTAGGGCCCAGGAGGTACAATGAGCAGTTCTTC. Amino acid sequence: CASTLGPRRYNEQFF.

This clonotype has only a few counts. The CDR3 nucleotides are TGCAGTGCTACACCAGACGCCTTGGACAATGAGCAGTTCTTC. Protein product: CSATPDALDNEQFF. V is TRBV20-1 and J is TRBJ2-1; D not resolved. Germline V gene lookup returns CDR1 DFQATT and CDR2 SNEGSKA (reference sequence). This CDR3 contains 14 residues. Trimming pared 4 bases from V and 5 bases from J, leaving 15 bases between.

This clonotype was seen only a few times. The V and J genes are TRBV7-9 and TRBJ2-7; D is perhaps TRBD2 (6 bases). This CDR3 spans 12 amino acids. Trimming stripped 5 bases from V and 3 bases from J, with 8 bases between. The germline V gene encodes CDR1 SEHNR and CDR2 FQNEAQ (reference sequence). The CDR3 nucleotides are TGTGCCAGCAGCCAGGGACTCTACGAGCAGTACGTC. This encodes CASSQGLYEQYV.

In its sample, this clonotype was seen a few times. V gene TRBV3-1 combines with J gene TRBJ2-2; D gene ambiguous. V lost 3 bases and J 0 bases, leaving 5 bases between the germline ends. Germline CDR1 and CDR2: LGHDT and YNNKEL (reference sequence). This CDR3 region has 14 residues. The CDR3 protein is CASSHQPNTGELFF. For the CDR3, the DNA is TGTGCCAGCAGCCACCAACCGAACACCGGGGAGCTGTTTTTT. The full variable domain, completed using reference TRBV3-1 and TRBJ2-2, is DTAVSQTPKYLVTQMGNDKSIKCEQNLGHDTMYWYKQDSKKFLKIMFSYNNKELIINETVPNRFSPKSPDKAHLNLHINSLELGDSAVYFCASSHQPNTGELFFGEGSRLTVL.